The clone carrying this T cell receptor beta chain was counted between two and nine times. Its target is not known. This entry is derived from a study of blood T cells in healthy people across ages. Overall study findings and caveats: Roughly linearly, TCR beta diversity per million T cells fell as age increased. Without sorted subsets, naive and antigen-experienced compartments could not be conclusively compared. Diversity was higher, and naive CD4+ cells more numerous, in long-lived donors than in aged donors.

Sample-barcoded 5' priming and a J-beta primer mix drove a second PCR of 7 to 11 cycles. In TCRdb, the 5' RACE reads were re-called with MiXCR into one record per CDR3 protein. The repertoire holds 1.5 million or so distinct CDR3 sequences, with roughly 43% as singletons. CDR3 length: 15 residues. Trimming stripped 6 bases from V and 2 bases from J, with 16 bases between. The germline CDR1 and CDR2 sequences are MNHEY and SVGAGI. The extraction recovered at least 5.5 micrograms of total RNA per sample. The chain has TRBV6-5 and TRBJ1-1; D not certain. The sequence was obtained from a woman aged 18-35 years in good health. The specimen sequenced was blood. In DNA form, the CDR3 reads TGTGCCAGCAGGACCCCCCGGGAGTTTAACACTGAAGCTTTCTTT. Amino acid sequence: CASRTPREFNTEAFF.